In this sample, the clone carrying this TCR beta chain turned up once. The data are from a study of technical replicates of blood from several donors. Trimming left V 1 base short and J 3 bases short, with 10 bases between. The germline V gene encodes CDR1 SGHAT and CDR2 FQNNGV. The CDR3 runs 15 residues. Clones were sequenced by immunoSEQ multiplex PCR, and TCRdb holds only the in-frame ones, with some missing. The sample carries about 76,000 clones, roughly 94% recorded once. The V call is TRBV11-2, the J call TRBJ2-1; D is possibly TRBD2 (6 bases). The TCR was taken from a human donor in good health. The source material was T cells isolated from PBMCs. The CDR3 coding sequence is TGTGCCAGCAGCTTAGGAGGCGGGGACTACAATGAGCAGTTCTTC. Encoded protein: CASSLGGGDYNEQFF.